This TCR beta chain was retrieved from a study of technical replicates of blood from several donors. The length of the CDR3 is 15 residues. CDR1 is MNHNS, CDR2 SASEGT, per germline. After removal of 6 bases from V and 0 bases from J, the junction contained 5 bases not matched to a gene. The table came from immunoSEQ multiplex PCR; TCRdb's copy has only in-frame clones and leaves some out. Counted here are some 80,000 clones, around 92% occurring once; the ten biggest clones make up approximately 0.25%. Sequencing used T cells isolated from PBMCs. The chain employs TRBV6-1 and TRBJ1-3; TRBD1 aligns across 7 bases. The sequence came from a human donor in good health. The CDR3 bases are TGTGCCAGCAGACAGGGGACGAGCTCTGGAAACACCATATATTTT. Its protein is CASRQGTSSGNTIYF.